This TCR beta chain was sequenced during a study of radiation and T cells in renal cell carcinoma. For the study at large: Nephrectomy followed 15 Gy stereotactic body radiation by 4 weeks.

Using immunoSEQ multiplex PCR, the repertoire was profiled, and TCRdb retains in-frame clones only, with some absent. The sample contains 140,000 to 150,000 clones, 88% of which appear only once. As regards this clone: Antigen unknown.

The CDR3 covers 14 residues. V lost 4 bases and J lost 1, with 10 bases in between. CDR1 and CDR2 from the germline V gene are MDHEN and SYDVKM. Study outcomes and limitations: No pretreatment tumor biopsies were available for baseline clonotypes. Top tumor clonotypes rose in blood 2 weeks post-radiation, then contracted.

Documented time point: baseline pretreatment blood. The treatment denotes: 15 Gy SBRT to primary tumor, nephrectomy 4 weeks later. This renal cell carcinoma was of the clear cell type. The V call is TRBV28, the J call TRBJ1-1; a weak D match, TRBD1 (5 bases). The sequences come from blood, collected from a patient whose treatment included radiotherapy and nephrectomy. The sequence was obtained from a woman aged 65 to 85 with renal cell carcinoma. CDR3 nucleotides: TGTGCCAGCAGTTCTCTACAGGAGAACACTGAAGCTTTCTTT. Protein: CASSSLQENTEAFF.